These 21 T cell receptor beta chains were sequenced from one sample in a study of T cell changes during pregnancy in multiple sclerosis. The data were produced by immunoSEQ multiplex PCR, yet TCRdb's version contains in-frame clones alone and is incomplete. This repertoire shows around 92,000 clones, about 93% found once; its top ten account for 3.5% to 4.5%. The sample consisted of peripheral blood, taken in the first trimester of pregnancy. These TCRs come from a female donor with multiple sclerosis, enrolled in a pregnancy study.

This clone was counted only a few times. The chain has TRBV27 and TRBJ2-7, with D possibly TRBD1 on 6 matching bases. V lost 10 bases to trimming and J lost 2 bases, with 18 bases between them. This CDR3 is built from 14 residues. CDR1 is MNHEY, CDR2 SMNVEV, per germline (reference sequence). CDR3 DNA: TGTGCCACGATGATCGGGCAGGGGACCTACGAGCAGTACTTC. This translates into CATMIGQGTYEQYF.

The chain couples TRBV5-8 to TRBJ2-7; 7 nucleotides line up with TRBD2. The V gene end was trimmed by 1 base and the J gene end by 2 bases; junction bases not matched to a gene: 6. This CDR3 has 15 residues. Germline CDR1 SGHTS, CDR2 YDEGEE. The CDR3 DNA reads TGTGCCAGCAGCTTGAGTGGCGGGGGAACCTACGAGCAGTACTTC. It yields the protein CASSLSGGGTYEQYF.

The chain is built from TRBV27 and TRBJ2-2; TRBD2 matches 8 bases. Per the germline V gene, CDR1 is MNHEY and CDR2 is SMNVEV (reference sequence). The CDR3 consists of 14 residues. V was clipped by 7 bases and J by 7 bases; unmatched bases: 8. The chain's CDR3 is CASTTGGAGGELFF. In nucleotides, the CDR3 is TGTGCCAGCACGACCGGGGGGGCGGGCGGGGAGCTGTTTTTT.

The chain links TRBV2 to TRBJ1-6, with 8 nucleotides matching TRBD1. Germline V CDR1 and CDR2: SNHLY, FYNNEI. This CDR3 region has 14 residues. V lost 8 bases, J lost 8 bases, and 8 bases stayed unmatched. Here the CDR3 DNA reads TGTGCCAGCTCCGGCGGGACAGGCTATTCACCCCTCCACTTT. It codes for CASSGGTGYSPLHF.

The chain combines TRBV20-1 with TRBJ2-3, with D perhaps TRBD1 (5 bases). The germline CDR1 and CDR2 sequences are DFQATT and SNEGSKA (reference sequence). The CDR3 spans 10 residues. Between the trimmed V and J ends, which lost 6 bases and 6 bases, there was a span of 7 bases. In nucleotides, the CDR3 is TGCAGTGCCAGGGCGGATACGCAGTATTTT. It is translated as CSARADTQYF.

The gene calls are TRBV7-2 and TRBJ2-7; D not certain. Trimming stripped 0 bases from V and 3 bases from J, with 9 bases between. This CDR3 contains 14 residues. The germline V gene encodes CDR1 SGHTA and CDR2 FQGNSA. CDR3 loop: CASSLARNGYEQYF. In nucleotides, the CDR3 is TGTGCCAGCAGCTTAGCGCGCAACGGCTACGAGCAGTACTTC. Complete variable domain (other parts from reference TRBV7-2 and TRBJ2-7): GAGVSQSPSNKVTEKGKDVELRCDPISGHTALYWYRQSLGQGLEFLIYFQGNSAPDKSGLPSDRFSAERTGGSVSTLTIQRTQQEDSAVYLCASSLARNGYEQYFGPGTRLTVT.

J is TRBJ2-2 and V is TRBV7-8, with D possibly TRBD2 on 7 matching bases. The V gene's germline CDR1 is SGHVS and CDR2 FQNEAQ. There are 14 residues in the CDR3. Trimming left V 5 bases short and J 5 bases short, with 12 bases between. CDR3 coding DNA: TGTGCCAGCAGCGTAGGGGGGGGAACCGGGGAGCTGTTTTTT. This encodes CASSVGGGTGELFF.

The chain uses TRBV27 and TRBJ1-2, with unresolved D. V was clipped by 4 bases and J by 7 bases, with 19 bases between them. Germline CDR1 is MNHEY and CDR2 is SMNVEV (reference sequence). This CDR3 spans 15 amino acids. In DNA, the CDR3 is TGTGCCAGCAGTTCTATGGCGCTTTTGTGGGCTGGCTACACCTTC. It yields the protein CASSSMALLWAGYTF.

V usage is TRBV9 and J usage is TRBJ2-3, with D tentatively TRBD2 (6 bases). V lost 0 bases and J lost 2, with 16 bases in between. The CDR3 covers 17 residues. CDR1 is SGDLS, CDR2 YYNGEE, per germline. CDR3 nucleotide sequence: TGTGCCAGCAGCGTAGCAGCGGGCCAAGATCCCACAGATACGCAGTATTTT. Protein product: CASSVAAGQDPTDTQYF.

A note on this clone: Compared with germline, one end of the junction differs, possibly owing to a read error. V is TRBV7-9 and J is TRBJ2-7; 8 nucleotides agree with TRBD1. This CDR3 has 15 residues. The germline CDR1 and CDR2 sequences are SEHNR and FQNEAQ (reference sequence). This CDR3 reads CASNLGQGVSHEQYF. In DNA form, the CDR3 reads TGTGCCAGCAACTTAGGACAGGGAGTCTCCCACGAGCAGTACTTC.

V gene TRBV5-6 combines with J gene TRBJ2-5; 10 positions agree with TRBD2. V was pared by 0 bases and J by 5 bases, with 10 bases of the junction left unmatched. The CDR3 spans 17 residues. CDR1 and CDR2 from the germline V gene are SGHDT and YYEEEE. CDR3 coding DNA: TGTGCCAGCAGCTTGGCCACCCTAGCGGGGGTAGGGGAGACCCAGTACTTC. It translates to CASSLATLAGVGETQYF.

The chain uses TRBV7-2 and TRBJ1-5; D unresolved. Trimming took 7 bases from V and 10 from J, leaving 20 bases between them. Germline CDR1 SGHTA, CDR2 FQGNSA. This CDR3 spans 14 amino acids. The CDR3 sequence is CASTLGRGPDPQHF. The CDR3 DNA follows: TGTGCCAGCACCCTAGGGCGGGGTCCCGACCCCCAGCATTTT. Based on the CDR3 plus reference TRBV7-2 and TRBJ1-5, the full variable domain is GAGVSQSPSNKVTEKGKDVELRCDPISGHTALYWYRQSLGQGLEFLIYFQGNSAPDKSGLPSDRFSAERTGGSVSTLTIQRTQQEDSAVYLCASTLGRGPDPQHFGDGTRLSIL.

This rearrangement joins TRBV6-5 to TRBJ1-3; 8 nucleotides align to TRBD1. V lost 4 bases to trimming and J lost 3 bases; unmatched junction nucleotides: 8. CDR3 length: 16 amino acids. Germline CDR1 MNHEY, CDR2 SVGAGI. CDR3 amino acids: CASSSDREGVGNTIYF. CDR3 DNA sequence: TGTGCCAGCAGTTCGGACAGGGAGGGAGTTGGAAACACCATATATTTT.

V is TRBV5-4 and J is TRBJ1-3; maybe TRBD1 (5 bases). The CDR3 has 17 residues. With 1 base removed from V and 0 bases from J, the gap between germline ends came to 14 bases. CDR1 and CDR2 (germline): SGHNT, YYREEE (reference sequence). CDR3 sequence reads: CASSLMGQGTSGNTIYF. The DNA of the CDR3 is TGTGCCAGCAGCTTGATGGGTCAGGGCACCTCTGGAAACACCATATATTTT.

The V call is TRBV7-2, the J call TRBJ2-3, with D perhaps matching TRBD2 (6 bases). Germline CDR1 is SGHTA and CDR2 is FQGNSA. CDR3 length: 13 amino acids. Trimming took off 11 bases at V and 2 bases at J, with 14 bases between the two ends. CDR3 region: CAGDFGFTDTQYF. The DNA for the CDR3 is TGTGCCGGGGACTTTGGTTTCACAGATACGCAGTATTTT.

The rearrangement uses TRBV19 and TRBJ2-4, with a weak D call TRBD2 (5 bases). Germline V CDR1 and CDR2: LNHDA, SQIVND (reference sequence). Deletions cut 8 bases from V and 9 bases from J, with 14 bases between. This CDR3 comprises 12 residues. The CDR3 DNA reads TGTGCCAGTGTCGGGGTTTTGACCATTCAGTACTTC. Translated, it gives CASVGVLTIQYF.

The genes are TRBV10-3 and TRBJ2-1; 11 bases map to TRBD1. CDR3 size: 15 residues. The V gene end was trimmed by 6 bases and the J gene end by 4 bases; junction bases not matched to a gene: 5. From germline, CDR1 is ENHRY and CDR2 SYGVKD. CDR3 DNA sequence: TGTGCCATCAGGGACAGGGGGCTAGGGTACAATGAGCAGTTCTTC. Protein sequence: CAIRDRGLGYNEQFF.

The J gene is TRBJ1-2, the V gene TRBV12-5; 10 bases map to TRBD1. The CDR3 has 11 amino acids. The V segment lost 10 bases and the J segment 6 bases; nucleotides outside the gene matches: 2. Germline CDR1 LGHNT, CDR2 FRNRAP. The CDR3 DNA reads TGTGCTATTGGGACAGGGGATGGCTACACCTTC. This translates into CAIGTGDGYTF. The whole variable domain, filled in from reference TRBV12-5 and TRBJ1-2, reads DARVTQTPRHKVTEMGQEVTMRCQPILGHNTVFWYRQTMMQGLELLAYFRNRAPLDDSGMPKDRFSAEMPDATLATLKIQPSEPRDSAVYFCAIGTGDGYTFGSGTRLTVV.

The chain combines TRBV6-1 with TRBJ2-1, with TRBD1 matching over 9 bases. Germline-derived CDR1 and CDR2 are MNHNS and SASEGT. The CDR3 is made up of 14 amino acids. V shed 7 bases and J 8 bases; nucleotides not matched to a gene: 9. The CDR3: CASKGTGSVDEQFF. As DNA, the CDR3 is TGTGCCAGCAAAGGGACAGGGTCCGTAGATGAGCAGTTCTTC.

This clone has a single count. The DNA of the CDR3 is TGCGCCAGCACCTCGGGACTAGCGGGGAGTTCCTACGAGCAGTACTTC. Translated: CASTSGLAGSSYEQYF. The chain is built from TRBV10-2 and TRBJ2-7, with TRBD2 identical over 13 bases. J gave up 1 base and V 7 bases, and 7 bases lay outside the gene matches. Germline V gene lookup returns CDR1 WSHSY and CDR2 SAAADI. This CDR3 has 16 residues.

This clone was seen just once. The CDR3 spells CASSIYGGAYEQYF. The CDR3 DNA follows: TGTGCCAGTAGTATATATGGGGGCGCCTACGAGCAGTACTTC. The rearrangement links TRBV19 to TRBJ2-7, with a weak D call TRBD1 (6 bases). Germline lookup yields CDR1 LNHDA and CDR2 SQIVND (reference sequence). The CDR3 has 14 amino acids. Trimming shortened V by 2 bases and J by 2 bases, and 10 bases separated the two germline ends.